This is a list of T cell receptor beta chains from one sample in a study of T-cell reconstitution after alpha-beta-depleted transplantation in children. One entry per CDR3 protein, called by TCRdb with MiXCR from the PCR reads. Of fewer than 700,000 distinct CDR3 sequences listed, about an eighth are singletons. The input for sequencing was PBMCs, mostly from graft donor cells, taken 360 days after TCRalphabeta/CD19-depleted stem cell transplant. The receptors come from a male patient younger than 18 who had a stem cell transplant for acute myeloid leukemia, so the T cells may come from the graft donor. Each CDR3 is given with its conserved first and last residue. The order of the fields is CDR3 protein, CDR3 DNA, D gene, clone size, V gene, J gene. D genes are given only for firm matches. Clone size, where shown, is once, few, many, or a class for clones that have expanded.

cdr3_aa: CASSLNRGAEQYF
cdr3_nt: TGTGCCAGCAGCTTGAACAGGGGGGCCGAGCAGTACTTC
d_call: TRBD1
clone_size: many
v_call: TRBV5-8
j_call: TRBJ2-7

cdr3_aa: CASSFGQGPIGELFF
cdr3_nt: TGCGCCAGCAGCTTCGGACAGGGGCCCATCGGGGAGCTGTTTTTT
d_call: TRBD1
clone_size: few
v_call: TRBV5-1
j_call: TRBJ2-2

cdr3_aa: CSAENTGKLTLEQYF
cdr3_nt: TGCAGTGCTGAAAACACAGGGAAGCTAACTCTCGAGCAGTACTTC
d_call: -
clone_size: many
v_call: TRBV20-1
j_call: TRBJ2-7

cdr3_aa: CSAPRRGTSYNEQFF
cdr3_nt: TGCAGTGCTCCCAGGAGGGGAACCTCCTACAATGAGCAGTTCTTC
d_call: -
clone_size: -
v_call: TRBV20-1
j_call: TRBJ2-1

cdr3_aa: CASSLGASGATFSYNEQFF
cdr3_nt: TGCGCCAGCAGCTTGGGGGCTAGCGGGGCCACCTTCTCCTACAATGAGCAGTTCTTC
d_call: TRBD2
clone_size: few
v_call: TRBV5-1
j_call: TRBJ2-1

cdr3_aa: CASSLAPGMMWEQYF
cdr3_nt: TGTGCCAGCAGTTTAGCGCCCGGGATGATGTGGGAGCAGTACTTC
d_call: -
clone_size: few
v_call: TRBV12-3/TRBV12-4
j_call: TRBJ2-7

cdr3_aa: CASSLVGAADSPLHF
cdr3_nt: TGTGCCAGCAGCTTGGTTGGGGCCGCGGATTCACCCCTCCACTTT
d_call: -
clone_size: few
v_call: TRBV5-6
j_call: TRBJ1-6

cdr3_aa: CSVRTYSPYEQYF
cdr3_nt: TGCAGCGTGCGGACCTATTCCCCCTACGAGCAGTACTTC
d_call: -
clone_size: few
v_call: TRBV29-1
j_call: TRBJ2-7

cdr3_aa: CASSPSGLNYEQYF
cdr3_nt: TGTGCCAGCAGTCCGAGCGGATTAAACTACGAGCAGTACTTC
d_call: -
clone_size: -
v_call: TRBV6-2/TRBV6-3
j_call: TRBJ2-7

cdr3_aa: CSATIAGGPVNEQFF
cdr3_nt: TGCAGTGCTACGATAGCGGGAGGGCCAGTGAATGAGCAGTTCTTC
d_call: TRBD2
clone_size: few
v_call: TRBV20-1
j_call: TRBJ2-1

cdr3_aa: CASGSGTLAGENEQFF
cdr3_nt: TGCGCCAGCGGCTCTGGAACCCTAGCGGGAGAAAATGAGCAGTTCTTC
d_call: TRBD2
clone_size: -
v_call: TRBV5-1
j_call: TRBJ2-1

cdr3_aa: CASSYSGTENEYF
cdr3_nt: TGTGCCAGCAGTTACTCGGGGACGGAAAATGAGTATTTT
d_call: -
clone_size: -
v_call: TRBV6-2/TRBV6-3
j_call: TRBJ2-3

cdr3_aa: CSAGSSLSYEQYF
cdr3_nt: TGCAGTGCCGGCAGTTCCTTAAGCTACGAGCAGTACTTC
d_call: -
clone_size: -
v_call: TRBV20-1
j_call: TRBJ2-7

cdr3_aa: CASRLTGGGYEQYF
cdr3_nt: TGTGCCAGCAGATTAACAGGGGGAGGGTACGAGCAGTACTTC
d_call: -
clone_size: few
v_call: TRBV28
j_call: TRBJ2-7

cdr3_aa: CASSQRLGRADTQYF
cdr3_nt: TGTGCCAGCAGTCAAAGACTAGGGAGAGCAGATACGCAGTATTTT
d_call: -
clone_size: many
v_call: TRBV28
j_call: TRBJ2-3